Described below is a single TCR beta chain sequence and its context. Its antigen is currently unknown. TCRdb re-called the 5' RACE reads through MiXCR, storing one row per CDR3 protein. Found here are around 310,000 distinct CDR3 sequences, roughly 13% of them singletons; the top ten hold around a fifth. The sample originates from a study of T-cell memory formation after mild COVID-19. Points from the study as a whole: There were some responding clones in pre-infection memory, which suggested that cross-reactive memory had joined.

CDR3 length equals 14 residues. The junction had 1 base not matched to a gene; V was cut back by 4 bases and J by 2 bases. Germline CDR1 and CDR2: LGHDT and YNNKEL (reference sequence). The chain has TRBV3-1 and TRBJ2-7, with 11 bases that match TRBD2. Sequencing was carried out using PBMCs or a T cell subset sorted from them (not recorded which). This sequence originates from a man between 18 and 29 years old who had mild COVID-19 (a few samples of this study predate the infection). Cell type and time point are not known. The CDR3 loop is CASSLTSGAYEQYF. The CDR3 DNA follows: TGTGCCAGCAGCCTGACTAGCGGGGCCTACGAGCAGTACTTC.